These T cell receptor beta chains were read from a single sample in a study of T cell responses to AZD1222 COVID-19 vaccine. Profiled with immunoSEQ multiplex PCR; TCRdb holds only in-frame clones, not every one. The sample holds about 270,000 clones, 85% to 95% seen once. The sample in question was peripheral blood, obtained 28 days after the second AZD1222 dose. These receptor sequences come from an adult who received the AZD1222 COVID-19 vaccine. The CDR3 runs from the conserved cysteine through the conserved F or W. The D gene is left open where the match is weak. A clone size is listed for some rows: how often the clone was seen (once, few, many), or a class if it is expanded.

V gene: TRBV5-5; J gene: TRBJ1-6; clone size: -; D gene: -; CDR3 protein: CASSSRGGNSPLHF; CDR3 DNA: TGTGCCAGCAGCTCCAGGGGTGGTAATTCACCCCTCCACTTT
V gene: TRBV4-3; J gene: TRBJ2-3; clone size: -; D gene: -; CDR3 protein: CASSQLQTGTDTQYF; CDR3 DNA: TGCGCCAGCAGCCAACTACAAACAGGCACAGATACGCAGTATTTT
V gene: TRBV27; J gene: TRBJ1-5; clone size: -; D gene: TRBD1; CDR3 protein: CASSSGQGLPRPQHF; CDR3 DNA: TGTGCCAGCAGTTCTGGACAGGGGTTGCCCCGGCCCCAGCATTTT
V gene: TRBV25-1; J gene: TRBJ2-2; clone size: -; D gene: TRBD2; CDR3 protein: CASSVLTSGLLSTGELFF; CDR3 DNA: TGTGCCAGCAGTGTTCTGACTAGCGGGTTGCTCTCCACCGGGGAGCTGTTTTTT
V gene: TRBV6-2/TRBV6-3; J gene: TRBJ1-4; clone size: once; D gene: -; CDR3 protein: CASSLPGAREKLFF; CDR3 DNA: TGTGCCAGCAGTTTACCAGGGGCGCGAGAAAAACTGTTTTTT
V gene: TRBV4-3; J gene: TRBJ1-3; clone size: -; D gene: TRBD1; CDR3 protein: CASGGQGHENTIYF; CDR3 DNA: TGCGCCAGCGGGGGACAGGGGCACGAAAACACCATATATTTT
V gene: TRBV3-1/TRBV3-2; J gene: TRBJ2-3; clone size: -; D gene: -; CDR3 protein: CASSQGGQRTDTQYF; CDR3 DNA: TGTGCCAGCAGCCAGGGGGGGCAGAGGACAGATACGCAGTATTTT
V gene: TRBV6-5; J gene: TRBJ1-1; clone size: -; D gene: -; CDR3 protein: CASSYSTRGNTEAFF; CDR3 DNA: TGTGCCAGCAGTTACTCTACCAGGGGCAACACTGAAGCTTTCTTT
V gene: TRBV15; J gene: TRBJ2-5; clone size: -; D gene: -; CDR3 protein: CATSERTRMRKTQYF; CDR3 DNA: TGTGCCACCAGCGAGAGGACAAGGATGAGGAAGACCCAGTACTTC
V gene: TRBV6-5; J gene: TRBJ2-3; clone size: once; D gene: -; CDR3 protein: CASSPDGKGTQYF; CDR3 DNA: TGTGCCAGCAGCCCGGACGGGAAGGGTACGCAGTATTTT
V gene: TRBV23-1; J gene: TRBJ2-1; clone size: -; D gene: TRBD1; CDR3 protein: CASSPSGTGGYNEQFF; CDR3 DNA: TGCGCCAGCAGTCCTTCCGGGACAGGGGGGTACAATGAGCAGTTCTTC